The 30 T cell receptor beta chains given below trace back to one sample, sequenced in a study of blood T cell repertoires in COVID-19. Generated by immunoSEQ multiplex PCR, the TCRdb table keeps only in-frame clones and is missing some. The data show roughly 220,000 clones, roughly 85% seen once. What was sequenced was PBMCs or T cells enriched from blood (not recorded which). These receptors originate from a middle-aged woman with acute COVID-19.

The chain uses TRBV29-1 and TRBJ1-1; TRBD1 might be the D (5 bases). CDR1 is SQVTM, CDR2 ANQGSEA, per germline. With 5 bases removed from V and 5 bases from J, the gap between germline ends came to 18 bases. This CDR3 is built from 14 residues. CDR3 nucleotide sequence: TGCAGCGTTCCTCCGGGAGGGGCTGGAACTGAAGCTTTCTTT. Translation: CSVPPGGAGTEAFF.

This clone was found once. The chain links TRBV5-1 to TRBJ1-1; D perhaps matches TRBD1 (5 bases). There are 15 residues in the CDR3. Germline loops: CDR1 SGHRS, CDR2 YFSETQ. The V end was cut by 2 bases, the J end by 1 base, with 12 bases between. The CDR3 region has the DNA TGCGCCAGCAGCTTTGGCCCAGGGCAGAACACTGAAGCTTTCTTT. Translation gives CASSFGPGQNTEAFF.

This chain connects TRBV5-1 to TRBJ1-1; the D is unclear. CDR1 is SGHRS, CDR2 YFSETQ, per germline. CDR3 length: 15 residues. V lost 6 bases to trimming and J lost 1 base, with 16 bases between them. Here the CDR3 reads CASKTNPSWNTEAFF. CDR3 sequence (DNA): TGCGCCAGCAAAACTAATCCGAGTTGGAACACTGAAGCTTTCTTT. Combining the CDR3 with reference TRBV5-1 and TRBJ1-1 gives the whole variable domain KAGVTQTPRYLIKTRGQQVTLSCSPISGHRSVSWYQQTPGQGLQFLFEYFSETQRNKGNFPGRFSGRQFSNSRSEMNVSTLELGDSALYLCASKTNPSWNTEAFFGQGTRLTVV.

This chain links TRBV2 with TRBJ2-3; the D gene is possibly TRBD2 (6 bases). Germline loops: CDR1 SNHLY, CDR2 FYNNEI. V was trimmed by 7 bases and J by 6 bases, leaving 20 bases between them. There are 15 residues in the CDR3. CDR3 sequence reads: CASIGYKRAVDTQYF. In DNA, the CDR3 is TGTGCCAGCATTGGGTATAAGCGGGCCGTGGATACGCAGTATTTT.

Note on this clone: A much larger clone sits a single nucleotide away, making a read error possible. V usage is TRBV5-5 and J usage is TRBJ1-3; D gene uncertain. Germline loops: CDR1 SGHKS, CDR2 YYEKEE (reference sequence). CDR3 length equals 12 residues. The germline V and J ends were trimmed by 2 bases and 4 bases, with 4 bases remaining between them. The CDR3 region is CASSLQGNTIYF. CDR3 nucleotides: TGTGCCAGCAGCTTACAGGGAAACACCATATATTTT.

V is TRBV9 and J is TRBJ1-1; 9 bases match TRBD1. The CDR3 totals 15 residues. CDR1 SGDLS and CDR2 YYNGEE come from the germline V gene. V lost 5 bases and J lost 3; bases outside the gene matches: 8. The CDR3 DNA reads as TGTGCCAGCAGTCATAACCGGGACAGGGACACTGAAGCTTTCTTT. It encodes CASSHNRDRDTEAFF.

The V call is TRBV6-5, the J call TRBJ1-1, with a possible D match to TRBD1 (5 bases). The V end lost 6 bases, the J end lost 4 bases, and 15 bases lay between the germline ends. The CDR3 is 14 residues long. CDR1 and CDR2 from the germline V gene are MNHEY and SVGAGI. CDR3 region: CASSPVRGTTEAFF. As DNA, the CDR3 is TGTGCCAGCAGCCCCGTGCGGGGGACCACTGAAGCTTTCTTT.

This sequence joins TRBV6-2 or TRBV6-3 and TRBJ2-7; D unresolved. The CDR3 is made up of 11 amino acids. Trimming removed 5 bases from V and 3 bases from J, with 5 bases in between. The germline CDR1 and CDR2 sequences are MNHEY and SVGEGT. In DNA form, the CDR3 reads TGTGCCAGCAGTGGCGGCTACGAGCAGTACTTC. It yields the protein CASSGGYEQYF.

The chain recombines TRBV2 with TRBJ1-4; unclear D gene. Germline CDR1 and CDR2: SNHLY and FYNNEI. The CDR3 extends over 13 amino acids. Trimming pared 7 bases from V and 8 bases from J, leaving 14 bases between. The CDR3 nucleotides read TGTGCCAGCACGACTTCCAAATGGGAAAAACTGTTTTTT. Translated: CASTTSKWEKLFF.

V usage is TRBV3-1 (or the pseudogene TRBV3-2) and J usage is TRBJ2-2, with D maybe TRBD2 (5 bases). Germline CDR1 reads LGHDT; CDR2 reads YNNKEL (reference sequence). This CDR3 has 15 amino acids. V lost 2 bases and J 3 bases, leaving 10 bases between the germline ends. In DNA, the CDR3 is TGTGCCAGCAGCCAATTAATCGGGGACACCGGGGAGCTGTTTTTT. Translated, it gives CASSQLIGDTGELFF.

About this clone itself: Other DNA sequences within the sample encode an identical CDR3. The chain couples TRBV10-3 to TRBJ2-1; D possibly corresponds to TRBD1 (6 bases). Germline V CDR1 and CDR2: ENHRY, SYGVKD. The CDR3 spans 15 residues. Trimming removed 2 bases from V and 0 bases from J, with 8 bases in between. This CDR3 is CAISEGGSSYNEQFF. The CDR3 coding sequence is TGTGCCATCAGTGAGGGGGGCAGCTCCTACAATGAGCAGTTCTTC.

This chain links TRBV6-1 with TRBJ1-1; D is uncertain. CDR1 is MNHNS, CDR2 SASEGT, per germline. The V end was cut by 1 base, the J end by 7 bases, with 7 bases between. There are 12 residues in the CDR3. CDR3 residues: CASSEGLFEAFF. The DNA for the CDR3 is TGTGCCAGCAGTGAAGGACTGTTTGAAGCTTTCTTT.

CDR3 sequence reads: CASSPWTGGYGYTF. CDR3 DNA: TGTGCCAGCAGCCCATGGACAGGGGGTTATGGCTACACCTTC. The gene calls are TRBV6-5 and TRBJ1-2, with 10 bases fitting TRBD1. CDR3 size: 14 residues. V lost 6 bases, J lost 5 bases, and 6 bases stayed unmatched. Germline V lookup: CDR1 MNHEY, CDR2 SVGAGI.

The V call is TRBV9, the J call TRBJ2-2; TRBD2 matches at 8 bases. CDR1 is SGDLS, CDR2 YYNGEE, per germline. The CDR3 loop spans 17 amino acids. J lost 1 base, V lost 3 bases, and 8 bases had no gene match. The CDR3: CASSGSGTRVNTGELFF. In DNA, the CDR3 is TGTGCCAGCAGCGGATCCGGGACTAGGGTGAACACCGGGGAGCTGTTTTTT.

On this clone: The same CDR3 is also encoded by other DNA sequences in this sample. This chain uses TRBV29-1 with TRBJ2-3; possibly TRBD1 for D (6 bases). The germline V and J ends were trimmed by 5 bases and 0 bases, with 9 bases remaining between them. Germline CDR1 is SQVTM and CDR2 is ANQGSEA. The CDR3 extends over 13 amino acids. The CDR3 DNA sequence: TGCAGCGTTTTAACAGGGAGCACAGATACGCAGTATTTT. Translated, it gives CSVLTGSTDTQYF.

The chain recombines TRBV7-8 with TRBJ1-2; 12 bases agree with TRBD1. With V trimmed by 3 bases and J by 4 bases, 9 bases remained unmatched. The CDR3 is 17 amino acids. Germline V gene sequence: CDR1 SGHVS, CDR2 FQNEAQ. The CDR3 DNA follows: TGTGCCAGCAGCTTCTCCGGGACAGGGGGCACGAGCTATGGCTACACCTTC. It specifies CASSFSGTGGTSYGYTF. Complete variable domain (other parts from reference TRBV7-8 and TRBJ1-2): GAGVSQSPRYKVAKRGQDVALRCDPISGHVSLFWYQQALGQGPEFLTYFQNEAQLDKSGLPSDRFFAERPEGSVSTLKIQRTQQEDSAVYLCASSFSGTGGTSYGYTFGSGTRLTVV.

Comments on this clone: Other DNA sequences within the sample encode an identical CDR3. V gene TRBV5-1 combines with J gene TRBJ1-2, with 9 bases matching TRBD1. The CDR3 totals 14 residues. J gave up 2 bases and V 4 bases, and 3 bases lay outside the gene matches. CDR1 is SGHRS and CDR2 is YFSETQ in the germline V gene. The DNA for the CDR3 is TGCGCCAGCAGCCCCGGACAGGGGAACTATGGCTACACCTTC. Translation gives CASSPGQGNYGYTF.

J is TRBJ1-2 and V is TRBV19; D gene uncertain. The germline CDR1 and CDR2 sequences are LNHDA and SQIVND (reference sequence). The CDR3 has 12 residues. The ends were cut back, 11 bases at V and 4 bases at J, with 14 bases in the middle. This chain's CDR3 is CAGRRRGYGYTF. The CDR3 DNA is TGTGCCGGCCGTCGACGGGGCTATGGCTACACCTTC.

The chain links TRBV7-9 to TRBJ1-2, with 10 bases identical to TRBD1. Germline CDR1 SEHNR, CDR2 FQNEAQ (reference sequence). V lost 4 bases and J lost 3; bases outside the gene matches: 2. The CDR3 loop spans 14 amino acids. The CDR3 sequence is CASSSDRGDYGYTF. CDR3 in DNA: TGTGCCAGCAGCTCGGACAGGGGGGACTATGGCTACACCTTC.

The genes are TRBV7-8 and TRBJ1-5; 7 nucleotides line up with TRBD1. The CDR3 has 16 amino acids. The J segment lost 1 base and the V segment lost 0 bases, leaving 3 bases of the junction unmatched. The germline V gene encodes CDR1 SGHVS and CDR2 FQNEAQ. The CDR3 spells CASSLADRLSNQPQHF. The CDR3 nucleotides read TGTGCCAGCAGCTTAGCGGACAGGTTAAGCAATCAGCCCCAGCATTTT.

This chain uses TRBV6-1 with TRBJ1-4; 7 bases agree with TRBD1. V lost 3 bases and J lost 3; bases outside the gene matches: 10. The CDR3 spans 17 residues. Germline values: CDR1 MNHNS, CDR2 SASEGT. The CDR3 is CASSEVGPGQPNEKLFF. In nucleotides, the CDR3 is TGTGCCAGCAGTGAGGTAGGCCCGGGACAGCCTAATGAAAAACTGTTTTTT.

The CDR3 nucleotides are TGTGCCACCAGCAGAGGAAAGGGGATGGAACAGCCCCAGCATTTT. It encodes CATSRGKGMEQPQHF. The V and J genes are TRBV15 and TRBJ1-5; tentatively, D is TRBD1 (5 bases). Germline assignment: CDR1 LNHNV and CDR2 YYDKDF (reference sequence). V lost 1 base and J lost 7, with 14 bases in between. The CDR3 loop spans 15 amino acids.

J is TRBJ1-3 and V is TRBV3-1 (or the pseudogene TRBV3-2), with D uncertain. Trimming stripped 2 bases from V and 0 bases from J, with 2 bases between. The germline CDR1 and CDR2 sequences are LGHDT and YNNKEL (reference sequence). The CDR3 spans 13 residues. The CDR3 reads CASSQYSGNTIYF. For the CDR3, the DNA is TGTGCCAGCAGCCAATACTCTGGAAACACCATATATTTT.

This clone was counted once. This rearrangement joins TRBV4-1 to TRBJ1-1; weak D call: TRBD1 (6 bases). Germline loops: CDR1 MGHRA, CDR2 YSYEKL. V lost 3 bases to trimming and J lost 6 bases, with 14 bases between them. The CDR3 spans 14 residues. As DNA, the CDR3 is TGCGCCAGCAGCCAGCCTCAGGGGAGTCCTGAAGCTTTCTTT. Its protein product is CASSQPQGSPEAFF.

The count of this clone is one. The CDR3 protein is CASRELAGGPTDTQYF. CDR3 DNA sequence: TGTGCCAGCAGAGAACTAGCGGGGGGGCCCACAGATACGCAGTATTTT. This rearrangement joins TRBV2 to TRBJ2-3; TRBD2 matches at 13 bases. CDR1 and CDR2 (germline): SNHLY, FYNNEI. The CDR3 extends over 16 amino acids. After removal of 6 bases from V and 2 bases from J, the junction contained 5 bases not matched to a gene.

J is TRBJ1-3 and V is TRBV7-9, with no clear D. CDR1 and CDR2 from the germline V gene are SEHNR and FQNEAQ (reference sequence). The ends were cut back, 5 bases at V and 4 bases at J, with 21 bases in the middle. The CDR3 totals 17 residues. The CDR3 nucleotides read TGTGCCAGCAGCCGGAAAGCAGACACCCGGCACGGAAACACCATATATTTT. Its translation is CASSRKADTRHGNTIYF.

The chain links TRBV7-2 to TRBJ1-5, with 9 bases lining up with TRBD1. Losses at the gene ends were 1 base for V and 6 bases for J; bases not matched to a gene: 4. The germline CDR1 and CDR2 sequences are SGHTA and FQGNSA. The CDR3 spans 15 residues. The DNA of the CDR3 is TGTGCCAGCAGCTTAGTGGACAGGGGAGGTCAGCCCCAGCATTTT. Protein product: CASSLVDRGGQPQHF.

The V call is TRBV2, the J call TRBJ2-2; 7 nucleotides agree with TRBD1. Germline V gene sequence: CDR1 SNHLY, CDR2 FYNNEI. The CDR3 loop spans 15 amino acids. The V gene end was trimmed by 4 bases and the J gene end by 6 bases; junction bases not matched to a gene: 8. DNA for the CDR3: TGTGCCAGCAGTGGTCAGGGGGTCTTATCCGGGGAGCTGTTTTTT. Protein product: CASSGQGVLSGELFF. The whole variable domain, filled in from reference TRBV2 and TRBJ2-2, reads EPEVTQTPSHQVTQMGQEVILRCVPISNHLYFYWYRQILGQKVEFLVSFYNNEISEKSEIFDDQFSVERPDGSNFTLKIRSTKLEDSAMYFCASSGQGVLSGELFFGEGSRLTVL.

Only a few counts were recorded for this clone. The chain recombines TRBV5-1 with TRBJ1-2; 7 nucleotides align to TRBD1. The J segment lost 0 bases and the V segment lost 4 bases, leaving 3 bases of the junction unmatched. This CDR3 is built from 14 residues. Germline loops: CDR1 SGHRS, CDR2 YFSETQ. The CDR3 sequence: CASSPGTANYGYTF. The CDR3 DNA is TGCGCCAGCAGCCCGGGGACAGCTAACTATGGCTACACCTTC.

The chain recombines TRBV19 with TRBJ1-2; 9 bases align to TRBD1. Germline assignment: CDR1 LNHDA and CDR2 SQIVND (reference sequence). The V segment lost 6 bases and the J segment 5 bases; nucleotides outside the gene matches: 4. The CDR3 loop spans 13 amino acids. The CDR3 region is CASRATGGYGYTF. For the CDR3, the DNA is TGTGCCAGTAGAGCGACAGGGGGGTATGGCTACACCTTC.